The entry below describes one T cell receptor beta chain. The antigen is not known. A multiplex PCR was run with 60 Vbeta primers and 13 Jbeta primers. Libraries were prepared by immunoSEQ multiplex PCR; TCRdb keeps only in-frame clonotypes and omits some of them. The sample consists of 150,000 to 200,000 clones, about four fifths of them appearing once. This sample was included in a study of cytomegalovirus exposure and HLA in healthy donors. Germline V lookup: CDR1 SGHKS, CDR2 YYEKEE (reference sequence). V was trimmed by 2 bases and J by 3 bases, leaving 21 bases between them. The CDR3 contains 17 residues. Overall study results and limits: For most TCR beta V segments, an earlier analysis put the productive rate at about 87% or about 30% of the time.

The source material was PBMCs. This receptor was obtained from a man younger than 35 in good health and CMV-seronegative. The genes are TRBV5-5 and TRBJ2-7, with a possible D match to TRBD2 (5 bases). CDR3 coding DNA: TGTGCCAGCAGCTTTAGCGCACTTCCTTCGCATGGCTACGAGCAGTACTTC. Its protein is CASSFSALPSHGYEQYF.